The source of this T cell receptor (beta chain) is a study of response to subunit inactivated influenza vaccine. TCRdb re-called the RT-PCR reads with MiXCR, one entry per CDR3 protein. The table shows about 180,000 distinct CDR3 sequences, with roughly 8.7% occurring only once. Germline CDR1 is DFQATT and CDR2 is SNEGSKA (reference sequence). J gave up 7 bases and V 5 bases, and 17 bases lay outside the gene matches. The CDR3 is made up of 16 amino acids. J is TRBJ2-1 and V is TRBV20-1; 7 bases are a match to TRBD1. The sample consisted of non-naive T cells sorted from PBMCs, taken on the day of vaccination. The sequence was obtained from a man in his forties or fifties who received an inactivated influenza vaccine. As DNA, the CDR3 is TGCAGTGCTCTAAGGGCCAGGGGGTCGGTAAGGAATGAGCAGTTCTTC. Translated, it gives CSALRARGSVRNEQFF.